This TCR beta chain emerged from a study of radiotherapy plus CTLA-4 blockade in lung cancer. A single count supports this clone. Libraries were prepared by immunoSEQ multiplex PCR; TCRdb keeps only in-frame clonotypes and omits some of them. The sample shows 30,000 or so clones, over 60% of them seen only once. This CDR3 region has 17 residues. V lost 6 bases, J lost 2 bases, and 13 bases stayed unmatched. Germline loops: CDR1 SQVTM, CDR2 ANQGSEA. Sample: peripheral blood, taken from a patient treated with radiotherapy plus ipilimumab. The clonotype comes from a human donor with non-small cell lung cancer whose response to radiotherapy plus ipilimumab could not be evaluated. The chain has TRBV29-1 and TRBJ2-5; 12 positions match TRBD2. The CDR3 sequence: CSVGSSGRALWQETQYF. In nucleotides, the CDR3 is TGCAGCGTCGGTTCTAGCGGGAGGGCCCTCTGGCAAGAGACCCAGTACTTC.